This T cell receptor (beta chain) was sequenced for a study of Ad26.COV2.S vaccination and SARS-CoV-2 variants. A remark on this clone: Its cognate antigen is unknown.

The length of the CDR3 is 17 residues. CDR1 and CDR2 from the germline V gene are LGHDT and YNNKEL (reference sequence). Deletions cut 4 bases from V and 4 bases from J, with 23 bases between. Noted treatment: 15 to 20 received Ad26.COV2.S at low or high dose, single or two shots; 5 received placebo; per-sample allocation not given. Day 63 after the first injection of vaccine or placebo was the sampling time. Ad26 vector vaccine expressed Wuhan-strain SARS-CoV-2 spike. General observations from the study: Researchers reported similar non-spike TCR breadth in vaccine and placebo recipients. Substantial response breadth was reportedly seen for spike-specific CD8+ and CD4+ T cells after vaccination.

Data came from immunoSEQ multiplex PCR; TCRdb stores just in-frame clones and leaves some out. This table has approximately 480,000 clones, around nine tenths appearing once. The sequence was obtained from a person aged 18-65 years who received the Ad26.COV2.S COVID-19 vaccine or a placebo. The V call is TRBV3-1 (or the pseudogene TRBV3-2), the J call TRBJ2-7, with D possibly matching TRBD1 (5 bases). Sequences were derived from peripheral blood, sampled in a trial of Ad26.COV2.S vaccine versus placebo. This CDR3 is CASSRTDVDGQGYEQYF. The CDR3 nucleotides read TGTGCCAGCAGCCGCACGGATGTGGATGGACAAGGTTACGAGCAGTACTTC.